These 22 T cell receptor beta chains share one sample of origin, sequenced in a study of human T cells and chemical hapten exposure. Using its own MiXCR run on the RACE reads, TCRdb lists one record per CDR3 protein. The sample has some 91,000 distinct CDR3 sequences, 27% seen once. Time point here: patch test 3, about 24 weeks after DPC sensitization. Treatment specified: therapeutic diphenylcyclopropenone sensitization with weekly scalp DPC. The sequences come from whole blood, collected in connection with sensitization to the hapten diphenylcyclopropenone (DPC). These receptors all come from a man between 40 and 49 years old with alopecia areata. Some clones in this sample may be carry-over from other donors' samples.

The sample holds a few counts of this clonotype. The V call is TRBV2, the J call TRBJ1-2; D is possibly TRBD1 (6 bases). Deletions cut 7 bases from V and 2 bases from J, with 14 bases between. Looked up from germline, CDR1 is SNHLY and CDR2 is FYNNEI. This CDR3 spans 14 amino acids. CDR3 sequence: CASTRTALNYGYTF. CDR3 sequence (DNA): TGTGCCAGCACCCGGACAGCTTTAAACTATGGCTACACCTTC.

This chain joins TRBV9 and TRBJ2-6, with a possible D match to TRBD1 (6 bases). V dropped 3 bases and J dropped 0 bases, with 10 bases sitting between them. The CDR3 loop spans 16 amino acids. Germline V gene data show CDR1 as SGDLS and CDR2 as YYNGEE. The CDR3 loop reads CASSGGHHSGANVLTF. DNA for the CDR3: TGTGCCAGCAGCGGGGGACACCACTCTGGGGCCAACGTCCTGACTTTC.

The V call is TRBV7-9, the J call TRBJ2-3; D not certain. This CDR3 has 17 amino acids. The ends were cut back, 1 base at V and 2 bases at J, with 16 bases in the middle. Germline CDR1 and CDR2: SEHNR and FQNEAQ (reference sequence). The CDR3: CASSLEPQPRATDTQYF. The DNA of the CDR3 is TGTGCCAGCAGCTTAGAACCCCAGCCCCGGGCCACAGATACGCAGTATTTT.

In its sample, this clonotype was seen a few times. The chain joins TRBV5-1 to TRBJ2-5, with no clear D. Germline values: CDR1 SGHRS, CDR2 YFSETQ. The CDR3 is 12 amino acids. Trimming removed 4 bases at V and 1 base at J, with 5 bases between. In nucleotides, the CDR3 is TGCGCCAGCAGCCCCTTCCAAGAGACCCAGTACTTC. Its protein is CASSPFQETQYF.

This chain links TRBV9 with TRBJ1-6, with D tentatively TRBD1 (5 bases). CDR3 size: 13 residues. Germline V gene data show CDR1 as SGDLS and CDR2 as YYNGEE. Trimming cost V 0 bases and J 13 bases, with 11 bases left between them. CDR3 protein: CASSVEPGGPLHF. CDR3 sequence (DNA): TGTGCCAGCAGCGTAGAGCCGGGGGGTCCCCTCCACTTT.

The chain joins TRBV12-3 or TRBV12-4 to TRBJ1-5; 9 bases are a match to TRBD1. The CDR3 is made up of 15 amino acids. V trimming: 5 bases; J trimming: 7 bases; junction bases outside the gene matches: 9. The DNA of the CDR3 is TGTGCCAGCAGTCACGGGACAGGGTTAGGGCAGCCCCAGCATTTT. As protein: CASSHGTGLGQPQHF.

This chain connects TRBV4-3 to TRBJ1-6, with TRBD1 matching 7 bases. With 2 bases clipped from V and 7 bases from J, the junction kept 2 bases outside the gene matches. Germline lookup yields CDR1 LGHNA and CDR2 YSLEER. The CDR3 spans 14 residues. CDR3 DNA sequence: TGCGCCAGCAGCCAAATGGACAGGAATTCACCCCTCCACTTT. It is translated as CASSQMDRNSPLHF.

The CDR3 DNA reads TGTGCCAGCTCACCAACACAGTTCCAGAACACCGGGGAGCTGTTTTTT. Its translation: CASSPTQFQNTGELFF. The chain combines TRBV18 with TRBJ2-2; no clear D. Germline CDR1 is KGHSH and CDR2 is LQKENI. This CDR3 is 16 amino acids long. V lost 2 bases and J lost 1, with 11 bases in between.

The rearrangement links TRBV20-1 to TRBJ2-1; 10 nucleotides match TRBD2. V shed 3 bases, J shed 4 bases, and the junction held 3 bases outside the gene matches. The CDR3 runs 14 residues. CDR1 and CDR2 (germline): DFQATT, SNEGSKA (reference sequence). CDR3 residues: CSARTSGLYNEQFF. The CDR3 DNA sequence: TGCAGTGCTAGGACTAGCGGGCTATACAATGAGCAGTTCTTC.

This rearrangement joins TRBV7-6 to TRBJ2-3; tentative D call: TRBD2 (5 bases). Trimming shortened V by 2 bases and J by 1 base, and 13 bases separated the two germline ends. CDR3 size: 16 residues. Germline CDR1 is SGHVS and CDR2 is FNYEAQ. In DNA, the CDR3 is TGTGCCAGCAGCTTAAATCCCTGGCGGGGCACAGATACGCAGTATTTT. Residues: CASSLNPWRGTDTQYF. The full variable domain, its missing parts supplied by reference TRBV7-6 and TRBJ2-3, is GAGVSQSPRYKVTKRGQDVALRCDPISGHVSLYWYRQALGQGPEFLTYFNYEAQQDKSGLPNDRFSAERPEGSISTLTIQRTEQRDSAMYRCASSLNPWRGTDTQYFGPGTRLTVL.

The CDR3 bases are TGTGCCAGCAGCGTAGGCGGGAGGCCGTCCAATGAGCAGTTCTTC. Protein sequence: CASSVGGRPSNEQFF. This rearrangement joins TRBV9 to TRBJ2-1; 8 bases match TRBD2. The CDR3 is 15 residues long. J was trimmed by 6 bases and V by 0 bases; bases with no gene match: 5. Germline V CDR1 and CDR2: SGDLS, YYNGEE.

This clonotype appeared a few times. The genes are TRBV6-6 and TRBJ2-7; tentative D call: TRBD1 (6 bases). The V and J ends lost 5 bases and 1 base respectively, with 9 bases between them. The CDR3 extends over 13 amino acids. The germline gives CDR1 MNHNY, CDR2 SVGAGI (reference sequence). The CDR3 loop is CASSIGGSYEQYF. CDR3 nucleotides: TGTGCCAGCAGTATAGGGGGTTCCTACGAGCAGTACTTC.

V gene TRBV27 combines with J gene TRBJ2-1; 10 bases fit TRBD2. The germline V gene has CDR1 MNHEY and CDR2 SMNVEV (reference sequence). After removal of 3 bases from V and 2 bases from J, the junction contained 1 base not matched to a gene. The CDR3 spans 15 residues. The CDR3 DNA sequence: TGTGCCAGCAGTTTCCTAGCGGGAGCCTACAATGAGCAGTTCTTC. Translating gives CASSFLAGAYNEQFF.

This clonotype showed up just a few times. V and J are TRBV6-5 and TRBJ2-7; 8 bases fit TRBD1. The CDR3 runs 14 residues. Per germline, CDR1 MNHEY and CDR2 SVGAGI. V was clipped by 7 bases and J by 6 bases; unmatched bases: 11. The CDR3, as DNA: TGTGCCAGCACCCGGACAGGGCCGACGAGCGAGCAGTACTTC. It encodes CASTRTGPTSEQYF.

The chain recombines TRBV20-1 with TRBJ2-1; TRBD2 agrees at 11 bases. J was trimmed by 4 bases and V by 1 base; bases with no gene match: 3. Germline V CDR1 and CDR2: DFQATT, SNEGSKA (reference sequence). The CDR3 spans 15 residues. CDR3 protein: CSARVTSGRYNEQFF. DNA of the CDR3: TGCAGTGCTAGAGTTACTAGCGGGAGATACAATGAGCAGTTCTTC.

This clonotype was found a few times. The V gene is TRBV6-1, the J gene TRBJ2-1, with 11 bases aligning to TRBD2. After removal of 6 bases from V and 4 bases from J, the junction contained 5 bases not matched to a gene. CDR1 and CDR2 from the germline V gene are MNHNS and SASEGT. The CDR3 is made up of 15 amino acids. CDR3 nucleotide sequence: TGTGCCAGCAGAGGACTAGCGGGCCGTTACAATGAGCAGTTCTTC. It yields the protein CASRGLAGRYNEQFF.

This clonotype has a handful of counts. This sequence joins TRBV20-1 and TRBJ2-7; D gene ambiguous. The germline V gene has CDR1 DFQATT and CDR2 SNEGSKA (reference sequence). This CDR3 is 11 amino acids long. V shed 5 bases and J shed 2 bases, with 7 bases lying between them. The CDR3 nucleotides are TGCAGTGCTCCGAGCACCTACGAGCAGTACTTC. Amino acid sequence: CSAPSTYEQYF.

The chain joins TRBV29-1 to TRBJ2-1; 11 nucleotides align to TRBD2. CDR3 length: 14 residues. Germline V gene data show CDR1 as SQVTM and CDR2 as ANQGSEA. Trimming took 7 bases from V and 5 from J; bases not matched to a gene: 7. In nucleotides, the CDR3 is TGCAGCGGTGGACTAGCGGGTCCAAACAATGAGCAGTTCTTC. Amino acids: CSGGLAGPNNEQFF.

The chain links TRBV27 to TRBJ2-2; TRBD2 agrees at 9 bases. Germline CDR1 is MNHEY and CDR2 is SMNVEV (reference sequence). Losses at the gene ends were 3 bases for V and 4 bases for J; bases not matched to a gene: 6. The CDR3 has 16 residues. The CDR3 nucleotides read TGTGCCAGCAGTTTGTTAGCGGGAGTAGGCACCGGGGAGCTGTTTTTT. As protein: CASSLLAGVGTGELFF.

V is TRBV20-1 and J is TRBJ1-6, with D maybe TRBD1 (6 bases). The CDR3 has 17 amino acids. Between the trimmed V and J ends, which lost 0 bases and 7 bases, there was a span of 19 bases. CDR1 is DFQATT and CDR2 is SNEGSKA in the germline V gene (reference sequence). The CDR3 region is CSARDATLDSINSPLHF. DNA for the CDR3: TGCAGTGCTAGAGATGCGACTTTGGACAGTATAAATTCACCCCTCCACTTT.

This rearrangement joins TRBV28 to TRBJ1-5; 7 nucleotides line up with TRBD1. Germline lookup yields CDR1 MDHEN and CDR2 SYDVKM. The trim removed 1 base at V and 2 bases at J, leaving 5 bases unmatched. The CDR3 is made up of 16 amino acids. CDR3 bases: TGTGCCAGCAGTTTATACAGGGGAGTTGGCAATCAGCCCCAGCATTTT. Protein sequence: CASSLYRGVGNQPQHF. The full variable domain, with the rest looked up from reference TRBV28 and TRBJ1-5, is DVKVTQSSRYLVKRTGEKVFLECVQDMDHENMFWYRQDPGLGLRLIYFSYDVKMKEKGDIPEGYSVSREKKERFSLILESASTNQTSMYLCASSLYRGVGNQPQHFGDGTRLSIL.

The sample holds many counts of this clonotype. The rearrangement joins TRBV6-2 or TRBV6-3 to TRBJ2-2, with D unclear. Trimming removed 5 bases at V and 1 base at J, with 2 bases between. The V gene's germline CDR1 is MNHEY and CDR2 SVGEGT. The CDR3 spans 12 residues. The CDR3 loop is CASSRNTGELFF. In nucleotides, the CDR3 is TGTGCCAGCAGTCGGAACACCGGGGAGCTGTTTTTT.